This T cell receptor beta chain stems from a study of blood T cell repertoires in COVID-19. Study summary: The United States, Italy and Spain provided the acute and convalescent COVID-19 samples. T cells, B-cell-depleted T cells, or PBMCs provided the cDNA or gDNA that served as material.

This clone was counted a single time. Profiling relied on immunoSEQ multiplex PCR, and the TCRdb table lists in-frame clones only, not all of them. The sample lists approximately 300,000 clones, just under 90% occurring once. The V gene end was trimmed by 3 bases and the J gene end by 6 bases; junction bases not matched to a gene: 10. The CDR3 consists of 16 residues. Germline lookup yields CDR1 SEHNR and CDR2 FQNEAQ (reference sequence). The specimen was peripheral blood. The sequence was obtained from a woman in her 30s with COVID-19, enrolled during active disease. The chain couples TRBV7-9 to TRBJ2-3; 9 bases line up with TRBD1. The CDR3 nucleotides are TGTGCCAGCAGCTTTAATTTTGACAGGGGGATGGATACGCAGTATTTT. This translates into CASSFNFDRGMDTQYF.